This TCR beta chain was observed in a study of shared clonotypes between healthy human individuals. Study-level points and caveats: Though the depth was large, rarefaction showed that sorted-subset sequencing was incomplete.

Germline-derived CDR1 and CDR2 are SGHDN and FVKESK. Trimming cost V 3 bases and J 5 bases; bases outside gene matches: 4. The CDR3 sequence is 15 residues long. Sequencing was performed with immunoSEQ multiplex PCR; in TCRdb, only in-frame clones are kept and a portion is missing. The sample has roughly 2.5 million clones; approximately 90% are singletons. About this clone itself: Its target is not known.

V usage is TRBV14 and J usage is TRBJ1-6, with 7 bases fitting TRBD1. This clonotype was obtained from a man aged 18 to 30 in good health. The sequencing input was naive CD4+ T cells sorted from blood. Indicated subset: CD45RA+ positively selected. Written as DNA, the CDR3 is TGTGCCAGCAGCCATGTGGACAGGAATAATTCACCCCTCCACTTT. It translates to CASSHVDRNNSPLHF.